Listed here is a single T cell receptor (beta chain). The authors' processing: Nucleated cell number was recorded as an estimate derived from reference gene primer amplification. The method was immunoSEQ multiplex PCR; TCRdb's version includes in-frame clones alone and lacks a portion of them. V and J calls plus clone size are reproduced from that table; the DNA served to infer D and trimming. The sample lists some 160,000 clones; more than 75% were seen once. This entry comes from a study of blood T cell repertoires in COVID-19. The V gene end was trimmed by 6 bases and the J gene end by 8 bases; junction bases not matched to a gene: 7. This CDR3 has 14 residues. CDR1 and CDR2 from the germline V gene are MNHEY and SVGAGI.

V is TRBV6-5 and J is TRBJ1-2; 12 bases match TRBD1. Sequenced sample: peripheral blood. This TCR derives from a man between 18 and 29 years old with acute or convalescent COVID-19. The CDR3 loop is CASRGRDRGQGYTF. The CDR3 DNA reads TGTGCCAGCAGAGGCCGGGACAGGGGGCAGGGCTACACCTTC.